This TCR beta chain was captured in a study of blood T cell repertoires in COVID-19. Turning to the study itself: Acute and convalescent COVID-19 samples came from the United States, Italy and Spain. PBMCs, B-cell-depleted T cells, or T cells were the source of the cDNA or gDNA that made up the material.

TCRdb's table, derived via immunoSEQ multiplex PCR, lists solely in-frame clones and lacks some. The table lists around 70,000 clones, 80% of them singletons, with approximately 12% in the top ten. In germline, CDR1 is LGHNA, CDR2 YSLEER. This CDR3 contains 17 residues. Between the trimmed V and J ends, which lost 8 bases and 0 bases, there was a span of 20 bases. This clonotype was obtained from a human donor in a cohort sampled during active COVID-19. The V and J genes are TRBV4-3 and TRBJ1-3, with a weak D call TRBD1 (6 bases). Sequencing used peripheral blood. CDR3 in amino acids: CASSRVLQGNSGNTIYF. Written as DNA, the CDR3 is TGCGCCAGCTCTAGGGTCCTACAGGGAAACTCTGGAAACACCATATATTTT.